This T cell receptor (beta chain) comes out of a study of cytotoxic CD8 clonotypes in ibrutinib-treated CLL. Study at large: An average of about 260,000 productive templates and some 100,000 productive rearrangements was obtained per sample.

Trimming cost V 7 bases and J 0 bases, with 6 bases left between them. Germline V lookup: CDR1 SQVTM, CDR2 ANQGSEA. The CDR3 runs to 11 residues. Clones were sequenced by immunoSEQ multiplex PCR, and TCRdb holds only the in-frame ones, with some missing. The repertoire holds some 200,000 clones, with just over 70% as singletons. The rearrangement joins TRBV29-1 to TRBJ1-1; no clear D gene. Specimen: PBMCs, collected after 12 months of ibrutinib treatment. The receptor was isolated from a human donor with chronic lymphocytic leukemia. The CDR3 reads CSAQVNTEAFF. The CDR3 coding sequence is TGCAGCGCTCAGGTGAACACTGAAGCTTTCTTT.